This T cell receptor beta chain comes out of a study of OX40 agonist ivuxolimab in advanced cancers. Study-wide context: Three patients responded partially, comprising one with hepatocellular carcinoma and two with cutaneous melanoma. Study-level points and caveats: Blood T cells, both CD4+ and CD8+, expanded clonally by week 6 at 0.1 to 3.0 mg/kg.

Data came from immunoSEQ multiplex PCR; TCRdb stores just in-frame clones and leaves some out. The table lists approximately 11,000 clones, 86% of them singletons. About this clone: Its target is unknown.

Germline V gives CDR1 MNHEY, CDR2 SMNVEV (reference sequence). The CDR3 length is 14 residues. Trimming removed 5 bases from V and 6 bases from J; junction bases left unmatched: 5. This chain links TRBV27 with TRBJ2-7; TRBD1 matches 12 bases. This clonotype was obtained from an adult with an advanced solid tumor such as melanoma, head and neck, liver or kidney cancer. The sample in question was CD4+ or CD8+ T cells sorted from blood, obtained in a trial of the OX40 agonist ivuxolimab. The CDR3 is CASSDGTGGSEQYF. For the CDR3, the DNA is TGTGCCAGCAGTGACGGGACAGGGGGCTCCGAGCAGTACTTC.